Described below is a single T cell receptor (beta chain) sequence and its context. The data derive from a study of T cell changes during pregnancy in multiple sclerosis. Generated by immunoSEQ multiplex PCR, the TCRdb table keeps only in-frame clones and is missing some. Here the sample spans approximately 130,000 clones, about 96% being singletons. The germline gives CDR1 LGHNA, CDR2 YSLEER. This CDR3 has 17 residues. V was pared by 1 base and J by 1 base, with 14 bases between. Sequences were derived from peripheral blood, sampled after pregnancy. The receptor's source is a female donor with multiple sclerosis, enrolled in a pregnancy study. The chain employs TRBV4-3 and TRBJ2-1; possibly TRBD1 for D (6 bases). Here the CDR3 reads CASSQGPGTGSYNEQFF. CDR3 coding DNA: TGCGCCAGCAGCCAAGGACCAGGCACAGGGTCCTACAATGAGCAGTTCTTC.